The 13 T cell receptor beta chains reported below all come from one sample, sequenced in a study of cytomegalovirus exposure and HLA in healthy donors. Primers for the PCR totalled 60 Vbeta and 13 Jbeta. Sequencing was performed with immunoSEQ multiplex PCR; in TCRdb, only in-frame clones are kept and a portion is missing. The data show tens of thousands of clones, 80% to 90% seen once. The sequenced material came from PBMCs. These receptors were obtained from a man between 65 and 85 years old in good health and CMV-seropositive.

CDR3 amino acids: CASSMGAGAGNTIYF. For the CDR3, the DNA is TGTGCCAGCAGCATGGGGGCGGGGGCGGGAAACACCATATATTTT. The J gene is TRBJ1-3, the V gene TRBV2; maybe TRBD1 (6 bases). CDR1 SNHLY and CDR2 FYNNEI come from the germline V gene. There are 15 residues in the CDR3. V dropped 6 bases and J dropped 4 bases, with 16 bases sitting between them.

Only a few counts were recorded for this clone. The V gene is TRBV7-8, the J gene TRBJ2-7; TRBD2 aligns across 11 bases. V lost 2 bases to trimming and J lost 2 bases; unmatched junction nucleotides: 5. Looked up from germline, CDR1 is SGHVS and CDR2 is FQNEAQ. The CDR3 sequence is 16 residues long. Here the CDR3 reads CASSLITSGGAYEQYF. CDR3 sequence (DNA): TGTGCCAGCAGCTTAATTACTAGCGGGGGTGCCTACGAGCAGTACTTC.

The chain combines TRBV7-9 with TRBJ1-2; 8 positions match TRBD1. Germline CDR1 and CDR2: SEHNR and FQNEAQ (reference sequence). Germline trimming cut 4 bases from V and 6 bases from J; bases unmatched to any gene: 7. This CDR3 has 14 residues. The CDR3 protein is CASSSMTGDDGYTF. CDR3 bases: TGTGCCAGCAGCTCAATGACAGGGGACGATGGCTACACCTTC.

In its sample, this clone was seen a few times. The CDR3 DNA sequence: TGTGCCAGCTCACCACCGTCGCTAGCGGGGGCCACCGGGGCCAACGTCCTGACTTTC. Translating it yields CASSPPSLAGATGANVLTF. The chain has TRBV18 and TRBJ2-6, with 10 bases fitting TRBD2. The length of the CDR3 is 19 residues. With V trimmed by 0 bases and J by 4 bases, 9 bases remained unmatched. Germline V lookup: CDR1 KGHSH, CDR2 LQKENI.

The V call is TRBV28, the J call TRBJ1-1, with D possibly TRBD1 on 6 matching bases. The length of the CDR3 is 14 residues. The germline gives CDR1 MDHEN, CDR2 SYDVKM. V shed 3 bases and J shed 3 bases, with 11 bases lying between them. CDR3 nucleotide sequence: TGTGCCAGCAGTTTGGGGGGGCTAGACACTGAAGCTTTCTTT. Translation gives CASSLGGLDTEAFF.

The rearrangement uses TRBV30 and TRBJ2-7; TRBD1 might be the D (7 bases). This CDR3 region has 14 residues. The germline gives CDR1 GTSNPN, CDR2 SVGIG (reference sequence). V lost 5 bases to trimming and J lost 3 bases, with 17 bases between them. The CDR3 loop reads CAWSGGTANYEQYF. CDR3 DNA: TGTGCCTGGTCCGGCGGGACAGCGAACTACGAGCAGTACTTC.

The CDR3 DNA reads TGTGCCAGTACCGGACAGGGGCGAAACACTGAAGCTTTCTTT. It translates to CASTGQGRNTEAFF. The chain employs TRBV19 and TRBJ1-1; TRBD1 matches at 9 bases. This CDR3 spans 14 amino acids. Trimming at V came to 7 bases and at J to 2 bases, leaving 5 bases not matched to a gene. Germline CDR1 reads LNHDA; CDR2 reads SQIVND (reference sequence). The entire variable domain, with the rest obtained from reference TRBV19 and TRBJ1-1, is as follows: DGGITQSPKYLFRKEGQNVTLSCEQNLNHDAMYWYRQDPGQGLRLIYYSQIVNDFQKGDIAEGYSVSREKKESFPLTVTSAQKNPTAFYLCASTGQGRNTEAFFGQGTRLTVV.

The chain carries TRBV19 and TRBJ1-5, with 9 bases aligning to TRBD1. CDR1 and CDR2 (germline): LNHDA, SQIVND (reference sequence). CDR3 size: 15 residues. V lost 6 bases and J lost 4; bases outside the gene matches: 7. CDR3 coding DNA: TGTGCCAGTAGCCGGGACAGGGCTTTTAATCAGCCCCAGCATTTT. Protein product: CASSRDRAFNQPQHF.

The chain uses TRBV6-5 and TRBJ2-7; possible D gene TRBD1, 5 bases. In germline, CDR1 is MNHEY, CDR2 SVGAGI. V was clipped by 6 bases and J by 0 bases, with 9 bases between them. The CDR3 sequence is 13 residues long. The CDR3, as DNA: TGTGCCAGCAGCCAGGGTATCTCCTACGAGCAGTACTTC. It specifies CASSQGISYEQYF.

The chain couples TRBV2 to TRBJ2-7, with 7 bases aligning to TRBD1. Trimming took 4 bases from V and 4 from J; bases not matched to a gene: 4. Germline V lookup: CDR1 SNHLY, CDR2 FYNNEI. This CDR3 has 13 amino acids. The CDR3 here is CASSGQDRYEQYF. CDR3 in DNA: TGTGCCAGCAGTGGGCAGGACAGGTACGAGCAGTACTTC.

This clone has just a few counts. The rearrangement joins TRBV6-5 to TRBJ2-1, with no clear D. The CDR3 runs 14 residues. The germline V and J ends were trimmed by 4 bases and 9 bases, with 16 bases remaining between them. CDR1 is MNHEY and CDR2 is SVGAGI in the germline V gene. CDR3 DNA: TGTGCCAGCAGTTCGGGTCCACCCCTCGGTGAGCAGTTCTTC. It specifies CASSSGPPLGEQFF.

V usage is TRBV18 and J usage is TRBJ1-5; 11 bases are a match to TRBD1. The germline gives CDR1 KGHSH, CDR2 LQKENI. Trimming at V came to 2 bases and at J to 7 bases, leaving 4 bases not matched to a gene. This CDR3 has 15 amino acids. The CDR3 sequence is CASSPGTGGGQPQHF. The CDR3 DNA reads as TGTGCCAGCTCACCAGGGACAGGGGGTGGGCAGCCCCAGCATTTT. Filled out from reference TRBV18 and TRBJ1-5, the complete variable domain reads NAGVMQNPRHLVRRRGQEARLRCSPMKGHSHVYWYRQLPEEGLKFMVYLQKENIIDESGMPKERFSAEFPKEGPSILRIQQVVRGDSAAYFCASSPGTGGGQPQHFGDGTRLSIL.

V is TRBV30 and J is TRBJ2-3; no clear D gene. The CDR3 is 11 amino acids. V was cut by 2 bases and J by 2 bases, with 2 bases left in between. Germline CDR1 and CDR2: GTSNPN and SVGIG (reference sequence). This chain's CDR3 is CAWSYTDTQYF. CDR3 nucleotides: TGTGCCTGGAGTTACACAGATACGCAGTATTTT.